Below, one TCR beta chain is given with its context. The antigen remains unidentified. No conserved phenylalanine or tryptophan is present at the end of the CDR3, so a read error is the likely explanation. No DNA is shown, since the ends of the CDR3 on it are uncertain; the CDR3 is the one TCRdb lists. TCR beta cDNA was made from 400 to 600 ng total RNA with a constant-region primer. Three nested multiplex PCR rounds, a slightly modified ARM-PCR, produced the libraries for TCR beta. TRBV1-TRBV30 forward and Cbeta reverse primers drove the first two roughly 10-cycle rounds. One entry per CDR3 protein results from TCRdb running MiXCR on the multiplex PCR reads. The sample lists 150,000 to 200,000 distinct CDR3 sequences; around four fifths were seen once. Germline V gene sequence: CDR1 LNHDA, CDR2 SQIVND (reference sequence). Both ends counted, the CDR3 spans 14 residues. Joint extraction of RNA and DNA used roughly 17-32 mg of bulk tissue that was unsorted.

These data come from a study of tumor-infiltrating lymphocytes in primary liver carcinoma. Overall study results and limits: Blood's top-250-clone fraction was significantly lower than that of tumors (p = 0.039).

Sequenced sample: tumor tissue from primary liver carcinoma. The sequence came from a man in his forties with primary liver carcinoma and hepatitis B virus infection. This sequence joins TRBV19 and TRBJ2-2; whether TRBD1, the table's D call, matches the DNA was not checked. The CDR3 here is CASRPVGGTGELFC.